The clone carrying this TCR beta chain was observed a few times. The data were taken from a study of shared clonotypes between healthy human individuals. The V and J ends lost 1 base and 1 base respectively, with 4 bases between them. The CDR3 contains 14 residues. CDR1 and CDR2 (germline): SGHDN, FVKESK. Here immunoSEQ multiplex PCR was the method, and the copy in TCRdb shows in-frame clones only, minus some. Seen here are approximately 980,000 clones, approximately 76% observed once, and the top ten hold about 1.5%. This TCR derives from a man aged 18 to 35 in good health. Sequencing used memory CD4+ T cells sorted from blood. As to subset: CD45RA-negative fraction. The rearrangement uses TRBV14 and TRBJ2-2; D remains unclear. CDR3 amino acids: CASSQGLNTGELFF. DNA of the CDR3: TGTGCCAGCAGCCAAGGTCTGAACACCGGGGAGCTGTTTTTT.